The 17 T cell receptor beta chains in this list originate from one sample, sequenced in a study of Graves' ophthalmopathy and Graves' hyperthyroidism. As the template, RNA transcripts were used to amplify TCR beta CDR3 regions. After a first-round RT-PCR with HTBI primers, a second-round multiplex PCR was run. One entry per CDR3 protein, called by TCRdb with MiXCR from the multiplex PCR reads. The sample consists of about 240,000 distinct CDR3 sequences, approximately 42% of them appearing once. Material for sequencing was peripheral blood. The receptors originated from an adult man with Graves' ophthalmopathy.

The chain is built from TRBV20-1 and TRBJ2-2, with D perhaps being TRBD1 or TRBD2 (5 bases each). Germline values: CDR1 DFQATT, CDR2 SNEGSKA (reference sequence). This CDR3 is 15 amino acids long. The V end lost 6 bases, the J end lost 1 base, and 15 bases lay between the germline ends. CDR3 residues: CSAMRGRLNTGELFF. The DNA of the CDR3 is TGCAGTGCCATGAGGGGACGGCTGAACACCGGGGAGCTGTTTTTT.

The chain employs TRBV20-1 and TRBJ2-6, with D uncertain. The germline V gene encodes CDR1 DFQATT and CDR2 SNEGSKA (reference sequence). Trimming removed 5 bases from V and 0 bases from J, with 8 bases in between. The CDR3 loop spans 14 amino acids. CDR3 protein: CSAAAASGANVLTF. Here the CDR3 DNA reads TGCAGTGCTGCGGCAGCCTCTGGGGCCAACGTCCTGACTTTC.

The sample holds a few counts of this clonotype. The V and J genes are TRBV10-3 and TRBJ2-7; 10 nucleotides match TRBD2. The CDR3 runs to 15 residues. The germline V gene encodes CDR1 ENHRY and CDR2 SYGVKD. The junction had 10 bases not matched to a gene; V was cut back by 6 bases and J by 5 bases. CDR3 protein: CAIRGASGGPNEQYF. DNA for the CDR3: TGTGCCATCAGGGGGGCTAGCGGGGGTCCTAACGAGCAGTACTTC.

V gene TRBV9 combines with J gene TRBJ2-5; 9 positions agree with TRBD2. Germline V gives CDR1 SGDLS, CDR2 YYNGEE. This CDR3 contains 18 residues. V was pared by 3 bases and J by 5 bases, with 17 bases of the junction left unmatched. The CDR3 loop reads CASSGSAGAGGLMETQYF. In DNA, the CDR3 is TGTGCCAGCAGCGGTAGTGCCGGAGCGGGGGGACTTATGGAGACCCAGTACTTC.

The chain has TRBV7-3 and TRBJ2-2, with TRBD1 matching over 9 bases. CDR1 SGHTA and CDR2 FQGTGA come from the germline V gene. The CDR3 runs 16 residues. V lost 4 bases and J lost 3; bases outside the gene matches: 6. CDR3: CASSSTGGWDTGELFF. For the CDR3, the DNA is TGTGCCAGCAGCTCCACAGGGGGCTGGGACACCGGGGAGCTGTTTTTT.

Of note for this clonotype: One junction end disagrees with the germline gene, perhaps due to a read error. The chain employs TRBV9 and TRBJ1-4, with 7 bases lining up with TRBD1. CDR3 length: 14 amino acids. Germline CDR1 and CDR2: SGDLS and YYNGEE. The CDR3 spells CASSSARGNEKLFF. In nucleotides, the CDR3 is TGCGCCAGCAGCTCGGCCAGGGGGAATGAAAAACTGTTTTTT.

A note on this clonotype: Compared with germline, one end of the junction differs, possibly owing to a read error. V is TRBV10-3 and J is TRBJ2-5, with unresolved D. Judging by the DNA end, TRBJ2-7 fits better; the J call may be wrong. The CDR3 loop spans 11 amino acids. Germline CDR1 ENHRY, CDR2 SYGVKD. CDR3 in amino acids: CASSQVTEQYF. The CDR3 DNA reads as TGTGCCAGCAGTCAGGTAACCGAGCAGTACTTC.

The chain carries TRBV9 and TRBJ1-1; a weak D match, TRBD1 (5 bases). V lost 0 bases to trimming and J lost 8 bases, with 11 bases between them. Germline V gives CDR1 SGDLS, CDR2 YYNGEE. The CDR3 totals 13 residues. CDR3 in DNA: TGTGCCAGCAGCGTAGCCGGGACTTCGGAAGCTTTCTTT. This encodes CASSVAGTSEAFF. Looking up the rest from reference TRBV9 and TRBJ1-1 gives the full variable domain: DSGVTQTPKHLITATGQRVTLRCSPRSGDLSVYWYQQSLDQGLQFLIQYYNGEERAKGNILERFSAQQFPDLHSELNLSSLELGDSALYFCASSVAGTSEAFFGQGTRLTVV.

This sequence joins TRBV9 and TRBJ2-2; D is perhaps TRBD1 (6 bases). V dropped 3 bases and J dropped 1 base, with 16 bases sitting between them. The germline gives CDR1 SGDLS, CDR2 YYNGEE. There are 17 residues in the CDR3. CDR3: CASSGSTGTKNTGELFF. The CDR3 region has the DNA TGTGCCAGCAGCGGGTCCACCGGGACAAAGAACACCGGGGAGCTGTTTTTT.

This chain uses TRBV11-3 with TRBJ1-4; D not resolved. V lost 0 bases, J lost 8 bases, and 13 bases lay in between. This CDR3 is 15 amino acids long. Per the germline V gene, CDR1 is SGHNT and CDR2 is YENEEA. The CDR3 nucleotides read TGTGCCAGCAGCTTAGATTCGAGCATGCGGGAAAAACTGTTTTTT. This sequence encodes CASSLDSSMREKLFF.

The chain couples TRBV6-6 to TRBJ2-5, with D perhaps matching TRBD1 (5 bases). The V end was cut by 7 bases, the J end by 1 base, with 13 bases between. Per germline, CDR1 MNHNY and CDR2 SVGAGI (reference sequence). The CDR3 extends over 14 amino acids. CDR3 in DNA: TGTGCCAGCAACCACCGACAGACCCAAGAGACCCAGTACTTC. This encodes CASNHRQTQETQYF.

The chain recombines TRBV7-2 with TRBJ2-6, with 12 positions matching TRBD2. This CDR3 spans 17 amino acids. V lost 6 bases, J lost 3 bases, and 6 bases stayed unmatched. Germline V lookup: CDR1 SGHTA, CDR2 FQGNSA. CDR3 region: CASRASGRAGGANVLTF. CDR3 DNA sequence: TGTGCCAGCAGGGCTAGCGGGAGGGCCGGTGGGGCCAACGTCCTGACTTTC.

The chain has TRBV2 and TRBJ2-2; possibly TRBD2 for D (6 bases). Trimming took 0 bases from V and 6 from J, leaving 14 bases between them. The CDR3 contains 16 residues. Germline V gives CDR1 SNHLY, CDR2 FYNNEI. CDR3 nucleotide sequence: TGTGCCAGCAGTGAAGCAGGCGGGATGGGGTCCGGGGAGCTGTTTTTT. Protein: CASSEAGGMGSGELFF.

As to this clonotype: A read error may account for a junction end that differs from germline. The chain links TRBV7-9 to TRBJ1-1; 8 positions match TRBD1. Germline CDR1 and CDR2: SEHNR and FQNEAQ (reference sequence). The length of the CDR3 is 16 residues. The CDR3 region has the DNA TGCGCCTGCAGCTTGGTAGACAGGGGCGTAAAGTCTGAAGCTTTCTTT. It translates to CACSLVDRGVKSEAFF. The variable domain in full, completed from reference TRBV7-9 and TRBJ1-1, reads DTGVSQNPRHKITKRGQNVTFRCDPISEHNRLYWYRQTLGQGPEFLTYFQNEAQLEKSRLLSDRFSAERPKGSFSTLEIQRTEQGDSAMYLCACSLVDRGVKSEAFFGQGTRLTVV.

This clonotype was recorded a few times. The CDR3 is CASSELRQGGEQYF. The CDR3 nucleotides read TGCGCCAGCAGTGAGTTGAGACAGGGGGGCGAGCAGTACTTC. The chain carries TRBV10-2 and TRBJ2-7; TRBD1 agrees at 9 bases. Germline CDR1 reads WSHSY; CDR2 reads SAAADI. The V gene end was trimmed by 1 base and the J gene end by 6 bases; junction bases not matched to a gene: 4. This CDR3 is built from 14 residues.

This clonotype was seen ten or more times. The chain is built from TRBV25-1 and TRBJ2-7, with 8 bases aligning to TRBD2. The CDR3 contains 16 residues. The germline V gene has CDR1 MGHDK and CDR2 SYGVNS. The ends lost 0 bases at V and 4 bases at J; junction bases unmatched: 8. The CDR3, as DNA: TGTGCCAGCAGTGAATATCTGGCGGGAGGTACATACGAGCAGTACTTC. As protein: CASSEYLAGGTYEQYF.

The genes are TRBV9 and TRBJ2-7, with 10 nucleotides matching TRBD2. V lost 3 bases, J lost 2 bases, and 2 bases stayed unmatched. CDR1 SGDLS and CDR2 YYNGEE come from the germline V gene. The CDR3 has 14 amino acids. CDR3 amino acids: CASSAGTSAYEQYF. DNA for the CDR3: TGTGCCAGCAGCGCCGGGACTAGCGCCTACGAGCAGTACTTC. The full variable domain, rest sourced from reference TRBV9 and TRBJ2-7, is DSGVTQTPKHLITATGQRVTLRCSPRSGDLSVYWYQQSLDQGLQFLIQYYNGEERAKGNILERFSAQQFPDLHSELNLSSLELGDSALYFCASSAGTSAYEQYFGPGTRLTVT.